The rows below give T cell receptor beta chains drawn from one sample of a study of blood T cells in healthy people across ages. TCRdb re-analysed the 5' RACE reads in MiXCR, keeping a single row per CDR3 protein. The sample records 450,000 to 700,000 distinct CDR3 sequences, 25% to 30% being singletons. Source material: blood. These receptors were collected from an older woman in good health. The CDR3 runs from the conserved cysteine through the conserved F or W. The D gene is left open where the match is weak. Size tells how often a clone was seen (once, few, many) or the class of an expanded clone, and some rows leave it out.

abundance	v_gene	j_gene	d_gene	CDR3aa	CDR3nt
few	TRBV15	TRBJ1-4	TRBD1	CATSRGGQGANEKLFF	TGTGCCACCAGCAGAGGGGGACAGGGGGCAAATGAAAAACTGTTTTTT
few	TRBV7-3	TRBJ2-2	TRBD1	CASSLQGQGIAGELFF	TGTGCCAGCAGCTTACAAGGACAGGGGATTGCCGGGGAGCTGTTTTTT
few	TRBV5-1	TRBJ1-1	NA	CASSTASPGKVAGTFF	TGCGCCAGCAGCACCGCCTCCCCGGGGAAGGTGGCGGGAACTTTCTTT
NA	TRBV7-2	TRBJ2-2	NA	CASIPGGGGRTGELFF	TGTGCCAGCATCCCAGGGGGCGGGGGACGTACCGGGGAGCTGTTTTTT
many	TRBV5-6	TRBJ1-2	NA	CASSRTGAQGYTF	TGTGCCAGCAGCCGGACGGGGGCTCAGGGCTACACCTTC
NA	TRBV9	TRBJ2-7	NA	CASSARGLEQYF	TGTGCCAGCAGCGCTAGGGGCCTAGAGCAGTACTTC
many	TRBV7-3	TRBJ2-1	TRBD2	CASSLIVASGGPGNEQFF	TGTGCCAGCAGCTTAATAGTGGCTAGCGGGGGGCCGGGTAATGAGCAGTTCTTC
NA	TRBV20-1	TRBJ1-2	NA	CSARAVVPGYTF	TGCAGTGCTAGGGCTGTGGTACCTGGCTACACCTTC
NA	TRBV7-2	TRBJ1-2	TRBD1	CASSHSGTGVYGCTF	TGTGCCAGCAGCCATTCCGGGACAGGAGTCTATGGCTGCACCTTC
NA	TRBV9	TRBJ1-1	TRBD1	CASSETGGTEAFF	TGTGCCAGCAGCGAAACAGGGGGCACTGAAGCTTTCTTT
few	TRBV5-1	TRBJ1-2	TRBD1	CASSLGQGFGYTF	TGCGCCAGCAGCTTGGGACAGGGTTTTGGCTACACCTTC
few	TRBV2	TRBJ2-5	NA	CASSSRADRPQETQYF	TGTGCCAGCAGCTCCCGCGCGGACAGACCTCAAGAGACCCAGTACTTC
NA	TRBV5-1	TRBJ1-5	NA	CASGRGYGLVLDTQHF	TGCGCCAGCGGAAGGGGGTATGGACTAGTTCTAGATACGCAGCATTTT
NA	TRBV29-1	TRBJ2-5	TRBD1	CSVEERDRGFLETQYF	TGCAGCGTTGAAGAGCGGGACAGGGGTTTCTTGGAGACCCAGTACTTC
NA	TRBV4-1	TRBJ1-6	NA	CASSQTASRPSPYNSPLHF	TGCGCCAGCAGCCAAACAGCCTCACGTCCGAGCCCCTATAATTCACCCCTCCACTTT
NA	TRBV4-2	TRBJ1-1	TRBD1	CASSQDWTGGRTEAFF	TGTGCCAGCAGCCAAGATTGGACAGGGGGACGGACTGAAGCTTTCTTT
once	TRBV6-5	TRBJ1-4	TRBD1	CASSWDRGKLFF	TGTGCCAGCAGTTGGGACAGGGGAAAACTGTTTTTT
few	TRBV7-7	TRBJ2-3	TRBD2	CASSPNVPGLAGDTQYF	TGTGCTAGCAGCCCCAACGTCCCGGGACTAGCCGGGGATACGCAGTATTTT
NA	TRBV11-2	TRBJ1-2	NA	CASSLDSSSYGYTF	TGTGCCAGCAGCTTAGATAGTAGTAGCTATGGCTACACCTTC
few	TRBV10-3	TRBJ2-1	TRBD2	CAIRDSGGKYNEQFF	TGTGCCATCAGGGATAGCGGGGGAAAGTACAATGAGCAGTTCTTC
few	TRBV3-1	TRBJ2-3	NA	CASSPTGHTQYF	TGTGCCAGCAGCCCTACAGGGCATACGCAGTATTTT
few	TRBV20-1	TRBJ2-3	TRBD2	CSAGGTSGATDTQYF	TGCAGTGCGGGGGGGACTAGCGGGGCAACAGATACGCAGTATTTT
NA	TRBV9	TRBJ2-3	NA	CASSVVGSSTDTQYF	TGTGCCAGCAGCGTAGTTGGCTCTAGCACAGATACGCAGTATTTT
NA	TRBV28	TRBJ1-2	TRBD1	CASFGGTGSVNYGYTF	TGTGCCAGCTTTGGGGGGACAGGGAGTGTCAACTATGGCTACACCTTC
NA	TRBV20-1	TRBJ1-1	NA	CSVSGHLNTEAFF	TGCAGTGTCAGTGGACACTTGAACACTGAAGCTTTCTTT
NA	TRBV2	TRBJ2-7	TRBD2	CASSPRGVWNEQYF	TGTGCCAGCAGTCCTCGGGGGGTGTGGAACGAGCAGTACTTC
NA	TRBV3-1	TRBJ1-1	NA	CASSQESGRTEAFF	TGTGCCAGCAGCCAAGAGTCCGGCCGCACTGAAGCTTTCTTT
NA	TRBV18	TRBJ2-3	NA	CASQFTDTQYF	TGTGCCAGCCAATTCACAGATACGCAGTATTTT
NA	TRBV9	TRBJ2-5	TRBD2	CASSPTGGERLKETQYF	TGTGCCAGCAGCCCCACGGGAGGGGAAAGATTGAAGGAGACCCAGTACTTC
few	TRBV20-1	TRBJ2-3	TRBD2	CSARTSRGTDTQYF	TGCAGTGCTAGGACTAGCCGAGGCACAGATACGCAGTATTTT
NA	TRBV18	TRBJ1-2	NA	CASSPSGDNYGYTF	TGTGCCAGCTCACCATCAGGGGACAACTATGGCTACACCTTC
NA	TRBV9	TRBJ2-3	NA	CDSSPHSDTQYF	TGTGACAGCAGCCCCCACTCCGATACGCAGTATTTT
few	TRBV7-3	TRBJ1-6	NA	CATSLQNNSPLHF	TGTGCCACCTCTCTACAGAATAATTCACCCCTCCACTTT
few	TRBV6-6	TRBJ1-2	NA	CASHRGEGGYTF	TGTGCCAGCCACCGAGGGGAGGGGGGCTACACCTTC
few	TRBV20-1	TRBJ2-5	TRBD1	CSARAPGQQKETQYF	TGCAGTGCTAGAGCTCCGGGACAGCAGAAAGAGACCCAGTACTTC
few	TRBV7-2	TRBJ2-3	TRBD2	CASSVAGGVSTDTQYF	TGTGCCAGCAGCGTAGCGGGGGGGGTTAGCACAGATACGCAGTATTTT
once	TRBV29-1	TRBJ2-7	NA	CSVTRLSAPYEQYF	TGCAGCGTTACGAGACTATCCGCTCCCTACGAGCAGTACTTC
NA	TRBV20-1	TRBJ2-5	NA	CSARDRSGETQYF	TGCAGTGCTAGAGATCGTTCAGGAGAGACCCAGTACTTC
few	TRBV6-5	TRBJ2-5	NA	CASRPTRDLQETQYF	TGTGCCAGCAGGCCAACTCGGGACTTACAAGAGACCCAGTACTTC
few	TRBV12-3/TRBV12-4	TRBJ1-2	TRBD1	CASSYTGETVGTF	TGTGCCAGCAGTTATACAGGGGAGACGGTGGGGACCTTC
few	TRBV6-1	TRBJ1-1	NA	CASIMGADTEAFF	TGTGCCAGCATTATGGGGGCGGACACTGAAGCTTTCTTT
NA	TRBV14	TRBJ2-7	NA	CASSQDRPRDERYF	TGTGCCAGCAGCCAAGACCGCCCACGTGATGAGCGGTACTTC
few	TRBV7-2	TRBJ2-7	NA	CASSQQLAYEQYF	TGTGCCAGCAGCCAACAACTGGCCTACGAGCAGTACTTC
few	TRBV7-2	TRBJ2-3	NA	CASSLAWRADAQYF	TGTGCCAGCAGCTTAGCATGGCGGGCAGATGCGCAGTATTTT
NA	TRBV9	TRBJ2-5	NA	CASSPSGGLEETQYF	TGTGCCAGCAGCCCCTCGGGGGGCTTAGAAGAGACCCAGTACTTC
NA	TRBV7-2	TRBJ2-2	NA	CASSLDLGTTGELFF	TGTGCCAGCAGCTTGGACCTGGGAACCACCGGGGAGCTGTTTTTT
few	TRBV2	TRBJ2-3	NA	CASSEGGADTQYF	TGTGCCAGCAGTGAGGGAGGAGCGGATACGCAGTATTTT
NA	TRBV7-3	TRBJ2-1	NA	CASSLKDLYNEQFF	TGTGCCAGCAGCTTAAAGGACCTCTACAATGAGCAGTTCTTC
once	TRBV6-1	TRBJ1-4	NA	CASSGQGLGEKLLF	TGTGCCAGCAGTGGGCAGGGCCTCGGAGAAAAACTGCTTTTT
NA	TRBV20-1	TRBJ2-4	TRBD1	CSAPTGTGKNIQYF	TGCAGTGCTCCTACCGGGACAGGGAAAAACATTCAGTACTTC
few	TRBV3-1	TRBJ2-4	NA	CASMNKGGKNIQYF	TGTGCCAGCATGAATAAGGGTGGCAAAAACATTCAGTACTTC
NA	TRBV5-1	TRBJ2-7	TRBD2	CASSPQSSGSHEQYF	TGCGCCAGCAGCCCCCAGTCTAGCGGGAGCCACGAGCAGTACTTC
few	TRBV3-1	TRBJ2-7	TRBD2	CASSPRTSGGTRYEQYF	TGTGCCAGCAGCCCGCGGACTAGCGGGGGAACTCGCTACGAGCAGTACTTC
many	TRBV20-1	TRBJ2-5	NA	CSARDVETQYF	TGCAGTGCTAGAGATGTGGAGACCCAGTACTTC